Listed here are 18 T cell receptor beta chains from one sample, sequenced in a study of blood T cell repertoires in COVID-19. Produced via immunoSEQ multiplex PCR; TCRdb's table is partial and in-frame only. This sample has about 160,000 clones, with under 90% found just once. Material for sequencing was PBMCs or T cells enriched from blood (not recorded which). The receptors were gathered from a man aged 55 to 70 who had recovered from COVID-19.

The genes are TRBV24-1 and TRBJ1-1; D not certain. There are 13 residues in the CDR3. Trimming stripped 3 bases from V and 4 bases from J, with 8 bases between. CDR1 and CDR2 (germline): KGHDR, SFDVKD. The CDR3 sequence: CATSDHGGTEAFF. The CDR3 DNA is TGTGCCACCAGTGATCACGGAGGCACTGAAGCTTTCTTT.

This chain connects TRBV28 to TRBJ2-4; 13 bases agree with TRBD2. The CDR3 sequence is 20 residues long. The germline CDR1 and CDR2 sequences are MDHEN and SYDVKM. Trimming cost V 8 bases and J 3 bases; bases outside gene matches: 19. The CDR3 sequence: CASGIPGGLAGVGNKNIQYF. CDR3 sequence (DNA): TGTGCCAGCGGAATACCCGGAGGACTAGCGGGAGTGGGCAACAAAAACATTCAGTACTTC.

The chain recombines TRBV29-1 with TRBJ2-5; D perhaps matches TRBD1 (5 bases). CDR3 length: 15 amino acids. Trimming removed 7 bases from V and 7 bases from J, with 25 bases in between. Germline assignment: CDR1 SQVTM and CDR2 ANQGSEA. CDR3 in DNA: TGCAGCGAGACCTACGAGGCATCCCAGGGCGGGACCCAGTACTTC. This encodes CSETYEASQGGTQYF.

This chain links TRBV7-9 with TRBJ1-2; 9 bases are a match to TRBD1. This CDR3 is 14 amino acids long. Germline assignment: CDR1 SEHNR and CDR2 FQNEAQ (reference sequence). The trim removed 3 bases at V and 7 bases at J, leaving 6 bases unmatched. The CDR3 sequence is CASSFQQGARGYTF. In DNA form, the CDR3 reads TGTGCCAGCAGCTTTCAACAGGGGGCTCGTGGCTACACCTTC. Full variable domain (outside the CDR3, taken from reference TRBV7-9 and TRBJ1-2): DTGVSQNPRHKITKRGQNVTFRCDPISEHNRLYWYRQTLGQGPEFLTYFQNEAQLEKSRLLSDRFSAERPKGSFSTLEIQRTEQGDSAMYLCASSFQQGARGYTFGSGTRLTVV.

The chain has TRBV12-3 or TRBV12-4 and TRBJ2-7, with 12 bases matching TRBD2. This CDR3 contains 13 residues. The junction had 4 bases not matched to a gene; V was cut back by 3 bases and J by 10 bases. The CDR3 region is CASSFRLAGEQYF. The CDR3 nucleotides read TGTGCCAGCAGTTTCAGACTAGCGGGAGAACAGTACTTC.

J is TRBJ1-2 and V is TRBV19, with TRBD1 identical over 9 bases. The CDR3 has 16 residues. In germline, CDR1 is LNHDA, CDR2 SQIVND (reference sequence). V shed 6 bases and J 4 bases; nucleotides not matched to a gene: 12. Here the CDR3 DNA reads TGTGCCAGTAGCAAGACGGGACAGGGAAAGATCTATGGCTACACCTTC. The encoded protein is CASSKTGQGKIYGYTF.

The CDR3 DNA reads as TGTGCCAGTAGTATGGCGGTTGGGGACAGCGCCTACGAGCAGTACTTC. This translates into CASSMAVGDSAYEQYF. This sequence joins TRBV19 and TRBJ2-7, with 7 bases lining up with TRBD1. CDR3 length equals 16 residues. Germline CDR1 LNHDA, CDR2 SQIVND (reference sequence). V gave up 3 bases and J gave up 2 bases; unmatched junction bases: 10.

The CDR3 loop reads CASSSGGRSYEQYF. CDR3 in DNA: TGTGCCAGCAGCTCGGGAGGCCGAAGCTACGAGCAGTACTTC. The gene calls are TRBV28 and TRBJ2-7; 7 bases are a match to TRBD2. The CDR3 is 14 residues long. The germline V gene has CDR1 MDHEN and CDR2 SYDVKM. V dropped 6 bases and J dropped 3; count of bases not matched to a gene: 8.

This chain joins TRBV30 and TRBJ1-6; TRBD1 is a possible D gene (5 bases). Trimming cost V 0 bases and J 10 bases, with 16 bases left between them. The CDR3 totals 15 residues. Germline lookup yields CDR1 GTSNPN and CDR2 SVGIG (reference sequence). The CDR3 protein is CAWSVRGVNDSPLHF. The DNA for the CDR3 is TGTGCCTGGAGTGTACGGGGGGTAAATGACTCACCCCTCCACTTT.

The chain couples TRBV10-3 to TRBJ1-5, with TRBD1 identical over 8 bases. This CDR3 is built from 16 residues. V lost 3 bases, J lost 1 base, and 5 bases stayed unmatched. Germline V gives CDR1 ENHRY, CDR2 SYGVKD. The CDR3 nucleotides are TGTGCCATCAGTGACGAGACAGGGGTAAGCAATCAGCCCCAGCATTTT. Its translation: CAISDETGVSNQPQHF.

The chain carries TRBV14 and TRBJ1-2, with TRBD1 identical over 8 bases. There are 15 residues in the CDR3. Per germline, CDR1 SGHDN and CDR2 FVKESK. J gave up 4 bases and V 3 bases, and 7 bases lay outside the gene matches. In DNA, the CDR3 is TGTGCCAGCAGCCACGGACAGGGCTTTGGCTATGGCTACACCTTC. Translation gives CASSHGQGFGYGYTF.

The rearrangement joins TRBV28 to TRBJ2-5; the D gene is possibly TRBD2 (6 bases). Germline CDR1 and CDR2: MDHEN and SYDVKM. The length of the CDR3 is 15 residues. The V end was cut by 6 bases, the J end by 2 bases, with 16 bases between. CDR3 DNA sequence: TGTGCCAGCAGCCCCCCGGTGGGGGGACAAGAGACCCAGTACTTC. Amino acids: CASSPPVGGQETQYF.

This chain connects TRBV7-6 to TRBJ1-6; 7 bases line up with TRBD1. This CDR3 region has 15 residues. The J segment lost 7 bases and the V segment lost 3 bases, leaving 6 bases of the junction unmatched. CDR1 SGHVS and CDR2 FNYEAQ come from the germline V gene. The DNA for the CDR3 is TGTGCCAGCAGCTTTACGGGACAGCAGAATTCACCCCTCCACTTT. Protein: CASSFTGQQNSPLHF.

This chain links TRBV18 with TRBJ1-1; D possibly corresponds to TRBD1 (5 bases). Germline loops: CDR1 KGHSH, CDR2 LQKENI. The CDR3 is 14 residues long. The ends were cut back, 3 bases at V and 0 bases at J, with 8 bases in the middle. The CDR3 region has the DNA TGTGCCAGCTCACCGGGACTCTTGAACACTGAAGCTTTCTTT. It translates to CASSPGLLNTEAFF.

This rearrangement joins TRBV9 to TRBJ2-5, with D perhaps TRBD1 (7 bases). Trimming cost V 3 bases and J 5 bases, with 8 bases left between them. Looked up from germline, CDR1 is SGDLS and CDR2 is YYNGEE. The CDR3 runs 12 residues. The CDR3 DNA is TGTGCCAGCAGCGCAGGGGGGGAGACCCAGTACTTC. Amino acids: CASSAGGETQYF.

In this sample, this clone turned up a few times. The chain joins TRBV18 to TRBJ2-1, with D uncertain. Per the germline V gene, CDR1 is KGHSH and CDR2 is LQKENI. The CDR3 has 15 amino acids. Trimming stripped 6 bases from V and 4 bases from J, with 16 bases between. The CDR3 DNA follows: TGTGCCAGCTCTCCGGGTCGCGGAAATTACAATGAGCAGTTCTTC. It yields the protein CASSPGRGNYNEQFF. The whole variable domain, remainder taken from reference TRBV18 and TRBJ2-1, is NAGVMQNPRHLVRRRGQEARLRCSPMKGHSHVYWYRQLPEEGLKFMVYLQKENIIDESGMPKERFSAEFPKEGPSILRIQQVVRGDSAAYFCASSPGRGNYNEQFFGPGTRLTVL.

The CDR3, as DNA: TGTGCCAGCAGTGAGGGGCAGGGTGAGACCCAGTACTTC. This codes for CASSEGQGETQYF. The chain carries TRBV2 and TRBJ2-5; tentatively, D is TRBD1 (5 bases). Germline loops: CDR1 SNHLY, CDR2 FYNNEI. Trimming removed 3 bases from V and 5 bases from J, with 10 bases in between. The CDR3 runs 13 residues.

The chain is built from TRBV18 and TRBJ1-2; D is uncertain. The germline CDR1 and CDR2 sequences are KGHSH and LQKENI. There are 15 residues in the CDR3. Trimming stripped 1 base from V and 4 bases from J, with 13 bases between. Here the CDR3 reads CASSPLDRSGYGYTF. CDR3 nucleotides: TGTGCCAGCTCACCACTCGACCGGTCGGGCTATGGCTACACCTTC.